Sequencing of this T cell receptor (beta chain) was carried out in a study of cytomegalovirus exposure and HLA in healthy donors. Study summary: For the approximately 430 genotyped donors, 65% to 90% fell within the Caucasian-associated ancestry cluster.

V gave up 5 bases and J gave up 4 bases, with 11 bases separating them. CDR1 is PRHDT and CDR2 is FYEKMQ in the germline V gene (reference sequence). The CDR3 spans 14 residues. Whole-study results and caveats: Later, TCR association rates were found to vary by HLA locus, highest for DRB1 and lowest for HLA-C. The presence/absence work took it that sequencing depth was about the same across donors.

Regarding this clone: What it recognizes is unknown.

PCR was performed using 60 Vbeta and 13 Jbeta primers. TCRdb's table, derived via immunoSEQ multiplex PCR, lists solely in-frame clones and lacks some. Of roughly 110,000 clones in the sample, 82% were seen once. The chain carries TRBV13 and TRBJ2-2; maybe TRBD1 (6 bases). This receptor was obtained from a man aged 30 to 39 in good health and CMV-seropositive. Sequenced input: PBMCs. The CDR3 here is CASSDGQITGELFF. CDR3 bases: TGTGCCAGCAGCGATGGACAGATCACCGGGGAGCTGTTTTTT.